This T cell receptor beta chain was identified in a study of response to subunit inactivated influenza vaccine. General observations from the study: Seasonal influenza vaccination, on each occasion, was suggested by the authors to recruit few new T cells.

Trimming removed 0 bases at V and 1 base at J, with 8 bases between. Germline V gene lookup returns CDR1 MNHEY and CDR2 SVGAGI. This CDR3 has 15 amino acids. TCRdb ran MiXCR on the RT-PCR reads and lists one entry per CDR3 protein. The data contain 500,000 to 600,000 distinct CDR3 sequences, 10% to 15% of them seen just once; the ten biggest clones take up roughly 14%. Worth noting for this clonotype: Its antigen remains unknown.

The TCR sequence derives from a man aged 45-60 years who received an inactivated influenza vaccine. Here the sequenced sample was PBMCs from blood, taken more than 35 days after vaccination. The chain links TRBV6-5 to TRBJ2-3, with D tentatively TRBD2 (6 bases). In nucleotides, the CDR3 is TGTGCCAGCAGTTACTCTCCGGGGGGCACAGATACGCAGTATTTT. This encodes CASSYSPGGTDTQYF.